These 27 T cell receptor beta chains originate from one sample sequenced in a study of blood T cell repertoires in COVID-19. Assay: immunoSEQ multiplex PCR; the TCRdb copy retains only in-frame clones and omits some. The sample lists hundreds of thousands of clones, 80% to 90% occurring once. The sample was PBMCs or T cells enriched from blood (not recorded which). The receptor source for this set is a woman aged 18-29 years who had recovered from COVID-19.

This chain joins TRBV7-3 and TRBJ2-1, with a tentative D call TRBD2 (5 bases). This CDR3 is 13 amino acids long. The V end was cut by 4 bases, the J end by 6 bases, with 10 bases between. The germline V gene has CDR1 SGHTA and CDR2 FQGTGA. For the CDR3, the DNA is TGTGCCAGCAGCTCGGACTCCACCAATGAGCAGTTCTTC. Translating gives CASSSDSTNEQFF.

The chain carries TRBV21-1 and TRBJ1-6. TRBV21-1 constitutes a pseudogene. This CDR3 comprises 17 residues. The DNA of the CDR3 is TGTGCCAGCAGCTACCGGGACGGGAGCTCCTATAATTCACCCCTCCACTTT. Translated, it gives CASSYRDGSSYNSPLHF.

The V gene is TRBV7-2, the J gene TRBJ1-5; no clear D. Germline V gene data show CDR1 as SGHTA and CDR2 as FQGNSA. The CDR3 length is 14 residues. Trimming took off 4 bases at V and 1 base at J, with 8 bases between the two ends. CDR3 bases: TGTGCCAGCAGCTCGACGGGGAGCAATCAGCCCCAGCATTTT. It translates to CASSSTGSNQPQHF.

This clone has more than one count but fewer than ten. The chain couples TRBV5-4 to TRBJ1-1, with D uncertain. CDR1 and CDR2 from the germline V gene are SGHNT and YYREEE (reference sequence). This CDR3 is 15 amino acids long. V was clipped by 3 bases and J by 6 bases, with 18 bases between them. Written as DNA, the CDR3 is TGTGCCAGCAGCTCTGCTAAGAGGACTAGCGCTGAAGCTTTCTTT. It specifies CASSSAKRTSAEAFF.

The rearrangement uses TRBV7-2 and TRBJ1-4; TRBD1 is a possible D gene (6 bases). The ends were cut back, 5 bases at V and 8 bases at J, with 21 bases in the middle. Germline CDR1 reads SGHTA; CDR2 reads FQGNSA. The CDR3 length is 16 residues. The CDR3 here is CASSRFGGRSREKLFF. The CDR3 DNA follows: TGTGCCAGCAGCCGGTTCGGGGGGCGAAGCCGAGAAAAACTGTTTTTT.

The count of this clone is one. The chain employs TRBV27 and TRBJ1-6, with 7 bases lining up with TRBD1. The ends lost 6 bases at V and 5 bases at J; junction bases unmatched: 10. The CDR3 is 16 residues long. CDR1 is MNHEY and CDR2 is SMNVEV in the germline V gene (reference sequence). Here the CDR3 DNA reads TGTGCCAGCAGGATACTAGGGACAGCTGATAATTCACCCCTCCACTTT. Its translation: CASRILGTADNSPLHF.

This clone was picked up a small number of times. The chain recombines TRBV7-9 with TRBJ2-1; D possibly corresponds to TRBD2 (5 bases). Trimming cost V 5 bases and J 9 bases, with 11 bases left between them. The length of the CDR3 is 12 residues. The germline V gene encodes CDR1 SEHNR and CDR2 FQNEAQ (reference sequence). The CDR3 DNA reads as TGTGCCAGCAGCCCCCCGGGGTTTGAGCAGTTCTTC. The encoded protein is CASSPPGFEQFF.

The chain carries TRBV19 and TRBJ1-1, with D possibly TRBD1 on 6 matching bases. The CDR3 sequence is 14 residues long. The germline V gene encodes CDR1 LNHDA and CDR2 SQIVND (reference sequence). Trimming cost V 8 bases and J 4 bases, with 17 bases left between them. The CDR3 DNA is TGTGCCAGTTACACGACAGGATGGTTCACTGAAGCTTTCTTT. This translates into CASYTTGWFTEAFF.

This chain connects TRBV29-1 to TRBJ1-4; D uncertain. V lost 4 bases and J lost 14, with 20 bases in between. The CDR3 runs 13 residues. Germline V gene data show CDR1 as SQVTM and CDR2 as ANQGSEA. This CDR3 is CSVASGGPGELFF. CDR3 sequence (DNA): TGCAGCGTTGCTTCCGGTGGTCCGGGAGAGCTGTTTTTT.

The gene calls are TRBV24-1 and TRBJ2-3; 9 bases line up with TRBD2. CDR1 and CDR2 from the germline V gene are KGHDR and SFDVKD. CDR3 length: 14 amino acids. The ends lost 7 bases at V and 2 bases at J; junction bases unmatched: 3. The CDR3 here is CATSPSGVTDTQYF. In DNA form, the CDR3 reads TGTGCCACCAGCCCTAGCGGGGTCACAGATACGCAGTATTTT.

This chain links TRBV30 with TRBJ1-1; D may be TRBD1 (6 bases). This CDR3 region has 10 residues. Trimming cost V 4 bases and J 7 bases, with 7 bases left between them. CDR1 is GTSNPN, CDR2 SVGIG, per germline (reference sequence). The CDR3 loop is CAWIGGEAFF. The CDR3, as DNA: TGTGCCTGGATAGGGGGTGAAGCTTTCTTT. The whole variable domain, filled in from reference TRBV30 and TRBJ1-1, reads SQTIHQWPATLVQPVGSPLSLECTVEGTSNPNLYWYRQAAGRGLQLLFYSVGIGQISSEVPQNLSASRPQDRQFILSSKKLLLSDSGFYLCAWIGGEAFFGQGTRLTVV.

V is TRBV6-5 and J is TRBJ1-2; 9 bases match TRBD1. The CDR3 length is 15 residues. V lost 2 bases, J lost 7 bases, and 8 bases stayed unmatched. Germline CDR1 reads MNHEY; CDR2 reads SVGAGI. CDR3 region: CASSYGPTGGIGYTF. CDR3 bases: TGTGCCAGCAGTTACGGACCCACAGGGGGCATTGGCTACACCTTC.

The rearrangement joins TRBV7-2 to TRBJ2-3; 7 bases fit TRBD2. Germline V gene sequence: CDR1 SGHTA, CDR2 FQGNSA. The CDR3 consists of 15 residues. The J segment lost 0 bases and the V segment lost 5 bases, leaving 5 bases of the junction unmatched. The chain's CDR3 is CASSHPGGSTDTQYF. For the CDR3, the DNA is TGTGCCAGCAGCCACCCGGGGGGTAGCACAGATACGCAGTATTTT.

A few counts support this clone. The CDR3 is CASSQAGNTEAFF. The CDR3 DNA follows: TGCGCCAGCAGCCAAGCGGGGAACACTGAAGCTTTCTTT. The V call is TRBV4-1, the J call TRBJ1-1; D is ambiguous. V was cut by 1 base and J by 1 base, with 4 bases left in between. This CDR3 comprises 13 residues. Looked up from germline, CDR1 is MGHRA and CDR2 is YSYEKL.

This chain joins TRBV5-4 and TRBJ1-4; 9 bases fit TRBD1. J was trimmed by 7 bases and V by 5 bases; bases with no gene match: 6. There are 14 residues in the CDR3. Looked up from germline, CDR1 is SGHNT and CDR2 is YYREEE (reference sequence). DNA of the CDR3: TGTGCCAGCAGTCCGGGACAGGGCGGTGAAAAACTGTTTTTT. Its protein is CASSPGQGGEKLFF. The full variable domain, completed using reference TRBV5-4 and TRBJ1-4, is ETGVTQSPTHLIKTRGQQVTLRCSSQSGHNTVSWYQQALGQGPQFIFQYYREEENGRGNFPPRFSGLQFPNYSSELNVNALELDDSALYLCASSPGQGGEKLFFGSGTQLSVL.

The V call is TRBV15, the J call TRBJ1-4; no firm D call. CDR1 LNHNV and CDR2 YYDKDF come from the germline V gene (reference sequence). The V and J ends lost 1 base and 6 bases respectively, with 12 bases between them. This CDR3 is 15 amino acids long. CDR3 amino acids: CATSRGSQRDEKLFF. CDR3 coding DNA: TGTGCCACCAGCAGAGGTTCACAACGGGATGAAAAACTGTTTTTT.

The rearrangement uses TRBV10-3 and TRBJ1-5, with 7 bases identical to TRBD1. Germline CDR1 ENHRY, CDR2 SYGVKD. The junction had 0 bases not matched to a gene; V was cut back by 3 bases and J by 1 base. The CDR3 runs 14 residues. CDR3 DNA: TGTGCCATCAGTGAAGGGGGCAGCAATCAGCCCCAGCATTTT. Translating it yields CAISEGGSNQPQHF.

This chain connects TRBV19 to TRBJ2-3; 7 nucleotides agree with TRBD1. The germline V gene has CDR1 LNHDA and CDR2 SQIVND (reference sequence). CDR3 length: 12 residues. J was trimmed by 10 bases and V by 5 bases; bases with no gene match: 6. CDR3 in amino acids: CASSHRGPAQYF. The CDR3 DNA is TGTGCCAGTAGTCACAGGGGCCCGGCGCAGTATTTT.

The CDR3 is CASSFDRGGGNTIYF. As DNA, the CDR3 is TGTGCCAGCAGTTTCGACAGGGGGGGAGGAAACACCATATATTTT. This chain uses TRBV6-6 with TRBJ1-3; the match to TRBD1 covers 9 bases. The CDR3 covers 15 residues. Per germline, CDR1 MNHNY and CDR2 SVGAGI (reference sequence). V dropped 4 bases and J dropped 4; count of bases not matched to a gene: 5.

V and J are TRBV5-4 and TRBJ2-7; possible D gene TRBD2, 5 bases. The CDR3 sequence is 13 residues long. The V end lost 3 bases, the J end lost 6 bases, and 13 bases lay between the germline ends. Germline V lookup: CDR1 SGHNT, CDR2 YYREEE (reference sequence). CDR3 nucleotide sequence: TGTGCCAGCAGCTCCCCGACTATTACCGAGCAGTACTTC. It translates to CASSSPTITEQYF.

The V and J genes are TRBV27 and TRBJ2-3; 12 bases are a match to TRBD2. V shed 6 bases and J 6 bases; nucleotides not matched to a gene: 4. The CDR3 consists of 14 residues. CDR1 is MNHEY, CDR2 SMNVEV, per germline (reference sequence). The CDR3 DNA follows: TGTGCCAGCAGCCTAGCGGGGGGGCTTGATACGCAGTATTTT. This encodes CASSLAGGLDTQYF.

This chain joins TRBV7-9 and TRBJ2-7; 7 bases map to TRBD2. This CDR3 comprises 15 residues. Germline V lookup: CDR1 SEHNR, CDR2 FQNEAQ (reference sequence). V lost 3 bases to trimming and J lost 2 bases; unmatched junction nucleotides: 7. CDR3 bases: TGTGCCAGCAGCTTCTTAGCGGGCACGGCCTACGAGCAGTACTTC. As protein: CASSFLAGTAYEQYF.

This sequence joins TRBV25-1 and TRBJ2-1, with 9 bases aligning to TRBD2. CDR1 and CDR2 (germline): MGHDK, SYGVNS. The trim removed 3 bases at V and 4 bases at J, leaving 7 bases unmatched. This CDR3 contains 16 residues. CDR3 residues: CASSDGGGVTYNEQFF. CDR3 sequence (DNA): TGTGCCAGCAGTGATGGCGGGGGGGTGACGTACAATGAGCAGTTCTTC.

In nucleotides, the CDR3 is TGTGCCACCAGCACTCAACCTAGGGGACAGGCAGACTATGGCTACACCTTC. Its translation: CATSTQPRGQADYGYTF. The chain links TRBV15 to TRBJ1-2; TRBD1 matches 8 bases. This CDR3 has 17 residues. The germline gives CDR1 LNHNV, CDR2 YYDKDF (reference sequence). Trimming took 4 bases from V and 3 from J; bases not matched to a gene: 13.

The V gene is TRBV5-4, the J gene TRBJ2-5; the match to TRBD1 covers 10 bases. This CDR3 is 14 amino acids long. Germline values: CDR1 SGHNT, CDR2 YYREEE (reference sequence). J gave up 12 bases and V 4 bases, and 12 bases lay outside the gene matches. CDR3: CASSLGGDRGREYF. CDR3 in DNA: TGTGCCAGCAGCCTTGGGGGCGACAGGGGGCGCGAGTACTTC.

The genes are TRBV11-2 and TRBJ2-1, with TRBD1 matching over 8 bases. The ends lost 6 bases at V and 6 bases at J; junction bases unmatched: 10. CDR1 and CDR2 from the germline V gene are SGHAT and FQNNGV. The CDR3 runs 15 residues. CDR3 bases: TGTGCCAGCAGTTATACCCTCGACAGGGGCAATGAGCAGTTCTTC. The encoded protein is CASSYTLDRGNEQFF. The whole variable domain, filled in from reference TRBV11-2 and TRBJ2-1, reads EAGVAQSPRYKIIEKRQSVAFWCNPISGHATLYWYQQILGQGPKLLIQFQNNGVVDDSQLPKDRFSAERLKGVDSTLKIQPAKLEDSAVYLCASSYTLDRGNEQFFGPGTRLTVL.

The gene calls are TRBV28 and TRBJ1-2, with D uncertain. The CDR3 runs 13 residues. Germline V lookup: CDR1 MDHEN, CDR2 SYDVKM. The V gene lost 5 bases and the J gene lost 4 bases, with 11 bases spanning the gap. This chain's CDR3 is CASSTDPLYGYTF. In DNA, the CDR3 is TGTGCCAGCAGTACAGACCCGCTCTATGGCTACACCTTC.